One sample yielded the 19 T cell receptor beta chains listed below, sequenced in a study of blood T cell repertoires in COVID-19. The data were produced by immunoSEQ multiplex PCR, yet TCRdb's version contains in-frame clones alone and is incomplete. The table has about 120,000 clones, 80% to 90% seen once; the top ten hold about 8%. Sequencing used peripheral blood. These receptors all stem from a man aged 65-85 years who had recovered from COVID-19.

This chain connects TRBV5-4 to TRBJ1-1; possible D gene TRBD1, 6 bases. The V gene lost 0 bases and the J gene lost 0 bases, with 12 bases spanning the gap. Germline assignment: CDR1 SGHNT and CDR2 YYREEE (reference sequence). The CDR3 covers 16 residues. CDR3 region: CASSLAGGSLNTEAFF. CDR3 nucleotide sequence: TGTGCCAGCAGCTTGGCGGGGGGCAGCTTGAACACTGAAGCTTTCTTT.

The rearrangement links TRBV28 to TRBJ1-5; D may be TRBD1 (5 bases). The V end was cut by 6 bases, the J end by 0 bases, with 9 bases between. CDR1 is MDHEN and CDR2 is SYDVKM in the germline V gene. The CDR3 has 14 residues. CDR3 coding DNA: TGTGCCAGCAGGACAGAGTATAGCAATCAGCCCCAGCATTTT. It yields the protein CASRTEYSNQPQHF. The whole variable domain, remainder taken from reference TRBV28 and TRBJ1-5, is DVKVTQSSRYLVKRTGEKVFLECVQDMDHENMFWYRQDPGLGLRLIYFSYDVKMKEKGDIPEGYSVSREKKERFSLILESASTNQTSMYLCASRTEYSNQPQHFGDGTRLSIL.

The V call is TRBV30, the J call TRBJ1-2; the match to TRBD1 covers 10 bases. The V and J ends lost 1 base and 5 bases, in that order; junction bases with no gene match: 4. The germline CDR1 and CDR2 sequences are GTSNPN and SVGIG (reference sequence). This CDR3 comprises 14 residues. The CDR3 here is CAWSGGQGLYGYTF. The CDR3 DNA sequence: TGTGCCTGGAGTGGGGGACAGGGGTTATATGGCTACACCTTC.

This chain uses TRBV2 with TRBJ1-1, with a tentative D call TRBD1 (6 bases). CDR1 is SNHLY and CDR2 is FYNNEI in the germline V gene. The CDR3 totals 13 residues. With 5 bases removed from V and 1 base from J, the gap between germline ends came to 8 bases. CDR3 in DNA: TGTGCCAGCAGTCAGGACAGGAACACTGAAGCTTTCTTT. As protein: CASSQDRNTEAFF. Supplemented by reference TRBV2 and TRBJ1-1, the full variable domain reads EPEVTQTPSHQVTQMGQEVILRCVPISNHLYFYWYRQILGQKVEFLVSFYNNEISEKSEIFDDQFSVERPDGSNFTLKIRSTKLEDSAMYFCASSQDRNTEAFFGQGTRLTVV.

The rearrangement uses TRBV30 and TRBJ1-5, with 8 bases matching TRBD1. J was trimmed by 6 bases and V by 3 bases; bases with no gene match: 7. The germline CDR1 and CDR2 sequences are GTSNPN and SVGIG (reference sequence). The CDR3 extends over 14 amino acids. CDR3 in amino acids: CAWRASGGGQPQHF. CDR3 nucleotides: TGTGCCTGGAGGGCCTCAGGGGGCGGTCAGCCCCAGCATTTT.

The V and J genes are TRBV14 and TRBJ1-1; no clear D gene. V was clipped by 2 bases and J by 0 bases, with 4 bases between them. Germline V gene data show CDR1 as SGHDN and CDR2 as FVKESK. The CDR3 consists of 13 residues. The DNA for the CDR3 is TGTGCCAGCAGCCAATTTATGAACACTGAAGCTTTCTTT. It is translated as CASSQFMNTEAFF.

This clone was counted a single time. The DNA of the CDR3 is TGTGCCAGCAGCGCGAGGACAGGGGGCGGTTTTATGAACACTGAAGCTTTCTTT. It codes for CASSARTGGGFMNTEAFF. The genes are TRBV7-8 and TRBJ1-1, with 11 bases that match TRBD1. This CDR3 has 18 residues. Trimming took 5 bases from V and 0 from J; bases not matched to a gene: 11. CDR1 and CDR2 (germline): SGHVS, FQNEAQ.

The J gene is TRBJ1-2, the V gene TRBV6-2 or TRBV6-3, with D maybe TRBD1 (6 bases). Germline CDR1 is MNHEY and CDR2 is SVGEGT. The CDR3 length is 15 residues. V lost 6 bases and J lost 7, with 21 bases in between. DNA for the CDR3: TGTGCCAGCAGCTTGGACAGTCGCCATGGACTTGGCTACACCTTC. Protein: CASSLDSRHGLGYTF.

This clone was picked up one time. The V and J genes are TRBV5-1 and TRBJ1-2, with 8 nucleotides matching TRBD1. With 0 bases clipped from V and 3 bases from J, the junction kept 1 base outside the gene matches. The CDR3 loop spans 14 amino acids. Germline CDR1 SGHRS, CDR2 YFSETQ. CDR3 residues: CASSLEGQDYGYTF. The CDR3 coding sequence is TGCGCCAGCAGCTTGGAGGGACAGGACTATGGCTACACCTTC.

Ten or more counts support this clone. The V and J genes are TRBV6-5 and TRBJ2-7; D may be TRBD1 (6 bases). The length of the CDR3 is 15 residues. Germline V gives CDR1 MNHEY, CDR2 SVGAGI. Trimming removed 3 bases from V and 2 bases from J, with 14 bases in between. The CDR3 sequence: CASSYERGQTYEQYF. The CDR3 DNA reads TGTGCCAGCAGTTATGAAAGAGGACAGACCTACGAGCAGTACTTC.

This clone has just one count. This chain uses TRBV5-4 with TRBJ1-3, with a weak D call TRBD1 (5 bases). V was pared by 0 bases and J by 0 bases, with 7 bases between. The length of the CDR3 is 15 residues. Germline V gives CDR1 SGHNT, CDR2 YYREEE (reference sequence). The CDR3 loop reads CASSLAGVSGNTIYF. The CDR3 DNA is TGTGCCAGCAGCTTGGCGGGGGTCTCTGGAAACACCATATATTTT.

The rearrangement joins TRBV9 to TRBJ2-3; weak D call: TRBD1 (6 bases). The CDR3 loop spans 16 amino acids. V was clipped by 4 bases and J by 2 bases, with 17 bases between them. Germline-derived CDR1 and CDR2 are SGDLS and YYNGEE. CDR3 DNA: TGTGCCAGCAGCCTCGCCCCGACAGGACCCACAGATACGCAGTATTTT. Residues: CASSLAPTGPTDTQYF.

The chain links TRBV18 to TRBJ1-1; D possibly corresponds to TRBD1 (6 bases). Trimming took 4 bases from V and 0 from J, leaving 12 bases between them. The CDR3 extends over 15 amino acids. The V gene's germline CDR1 is KGHSH and CDR2 LQKENI. The CDR3: CASSQRTGLNTEAFF. CDR3 in DNA: TGTGCCAGCTCACAACGTACAGGGCTGAACACTGAAGCTTTCTTT.

The CDR3: CASSRGGPQHF. CDR3 in DNA: TGTGCCAGCAGTCGCGGGGGGCCCCAGCATTTT. The rearrangement links TRBV12-3 or TRBV12-4 to TRBJ1-5; possibly TRBD1 for D (5 bases). The CDR3 consists of 11 residues. The V and J ends lost 5 bases and 9 bases respectively, with 8 bases between them.

This chain connects TRBV5-1 to TRBJ1-1; a possible D gene is TRBD1 (5 bases). Trimming took 0 bases from V and 0 from J, leaving 12 bases between them. The CDR3 length is 16 residues. Germline assignment: CDR1 SGHRS and CDR2 YFSETQ. The CDR3 loop is CASSLEPGWMNTEAFF. The CDR3 DNA is TGCGCCAGCAGCTTGGAGCCAGGGTGGATGAACACTGAAGCTTTCTTT.

This rearrangement joins TRBV6-2 or TRBV6-3 to TRBJ1-2; D is unresolved. Germline V CDR1 and CDR2: MNHEY, SVGEGT. This CDR3 is 12 amino acids long. V lost 2 bases and J 2 bases, leaving 3 bases between the germline ends. In nucleotides, the CDR3 is TGTGCCAGCAGTTACCGGAACTATGGCTACACCTTC. It is translated as CASSYRNYGYTF.

This chain links TRBV6-6 with TRBJ1-3, with D unclear. The V and J ends lost 5 bases and 2 bases respectively, with 10 bases between them. The CDR3 length is 14 residues. Germline assignment: CDR1 MNHNY and CDR2 SVGAGI (reference sequence). The CDR3: CASSTGTAGNTIYF. In DNA, the CDR3 is TGTGCCAGCAGTACGGGAACAGCTGGAAACACCATATATTTT.

The chain links TRBV5-4 to TRBJ1-2; a possible D gene is TRBD1 (5 bases). The CDR3 runs to 13 residues. Trimming removed 4 bases at V and 5 bases at J, with 12 bases between. Germline loops: CDR1 SGHNT, CDR2 YYREEE (reference sequence). In nucleotides, the CDR3 is TGTGCCAGCAGCCCGAGGGAGGGGTATGGCTACACCTTC. This codes for CASSPREGYGYTF.

This chain links TRBV27 with TRBJ2-6; TRBD2 agrees at 9 bases. V trimming: 5 bases; J trimming: 1 base; junction bases outside the gene matches: 6. Germline V gene sequence: CDR1 MNHEY, CDR2 SMNVEV (reference sequence). The CDR3 contains 17 residues. CDR3 sequence reads: CASSSLAGPSGANVLTF. CDR3 nucleotides: TGTGCCAGCAGTAGTCTAGCGGGGCCGTCTGGGGCCAACGTCCTGACTTTC.